This is a list of T cell receptor beta chains from one sample in a study of graft-versus-host responses after intestinal transplantation. Profiled with immunoSEQ multiplex PCR; TCRdb holds only in-frame clones, not every one. The sample has more than 8,000 clones; about 90% are singletons. This material consisted of PBMCs, taken about 31 days after intestinal transplant. The receptors were sampled from a human patient who received an intestinal transplant, so some T cells may come from the graft donor. Each CDR3 is given with its conserved first and last residue. D genes are given only for firm matches. A row's size may be missing; if present it is once, few, many or a size class.

abundance,d_gene,v_gene,j_gene,CDR3nt,CDR3aa
.,.,TRBV4-1,TRBJ1-2,TGCGCCAGCAGCCAAGACAGGGGAAGGGGCTACACCTTC,CASSQDRGRGYTF
.,.,TRBV11-3,TRBJ1-2,TGTGCCATCCTGATACAGGCGACCTATGGCTACACCTTC,CAILIQATYGYTF
.,TRBD2,TRBV6-5,TRBJ2-1,TGTGCCAGCAGCACGGGACTAGGATCTTACAATGAGCAGTTCTTC,CASSTGLGSYNEQFF
.,TRBD2,TRBV27,TRBJ2-7,TGTGCCAGCAGTGGAACGGGACTACCCCTCCGCTACGAGCAGTACTTC,CASSGTGLPLRYEQYF
.,.,TRBV29-1,TRBJ1-1,TGCAGCGTTGGGGACACTGAAGCTTTCTTT,CSVGDTEAFF
.,TRBD1,TRBV2,TRBJ1-1,TGTGCCAGCACGACAGGGGGCGTGGTCGACACTGAAGCTTTCTTT,CASTTGGVVDTEAFF
.,.,TRBV30,TRBJ2-5,TGTGCCTGGAGTGTTGGGGGGAGGAGACAAGAGACCCAGTACTTC,CAWSVGGRRQETQYF
.,TRBD1,TRBV19,TRBJ1-1,TGTGCCAGTAGTTATGGACAGGGAAACACTGAAGCTTTCTTT,CASSYGQGNTEAFF
.,TRBD2,TRBV13,TRBJ2-3,TGTGCCAGCAGCCTCCCGGGACTAGCGGGGGGTAAAGCAGATACGCAGTATTTT,CASSLPGLAGGKADTQYF
.,.,TRBV6-1,TRBJ1-1,TGTGCCAGCCGTTGGGGGCTTAGCACTGAAGCTTTCTTT,CASRWGLSTEAFF
.,.,TRBV5-3,TRBJ1-4,TGTGCCAGCAGCTTAGGACCGCTGAATGAAAAACTGTTTTTT,CASSLGPLNEKLFF
.,TRBD1,TRBV18,TRBJ2-7,TGTGCCAGCTCACCAATATCGACAGGGCTGTCCTACGAGCAGTACTTC,CASSPISTGLSYEQYF
.,TRBD1,TRBV18,TRBJ2-3,TGTGCCAGCTCACCACAGGGGGCGAAGCCAGATACGCAGTATTTT,CASSPQGAKPDTQYF
.,.,TRBV6-1,TRBJ1-6,TGTGCCAGCAGTGAGTGGGATTTCGAGAATTCACCCCTCCACTTT,CASSEWDFENSPLHF
.,TRBD2,TRBV6-5,TRBJ2-1,TGTGCCAGCAGTTACCGGGGGGCCTACAATGAGCAGTTCTTC,CASSYRGAYNEQFF
.,.,TRBV4-1,TRBJ2-3,TGCGCCAGCAGCCCAAAACTAGCAGGCCGCCCCACAGATACGCAGTATTTT,CASSPKLAGRPTDTQYF
.,.,TRBV7-9,TRBJ2-5,TGTGCCAGCAGCGGAGGGAGGGACAATCCTTACCAAGAGACCCAGTACTTC,CASSGGRDNPYQETQYF
.,.,TRBV7-9,TRBJ1-5,TGTGCCAGCAGCTTAGTGGGGGCAAGAAATCAGCCCCAGCATTTT,CASSLVGARNQPQHF
.,TRBD1,TRBV11-2,TRBJ1-6,TGTGCCAGCAGCTCGACAGGGGTGGATTCACCCCTCCACTTT,CASSSTGVDSPLHF
.,.,TRBV6-6,TRBJ2-1,TGTGCCAGCAGCTTGAACCCATTTTTGGGGAACAATGAGCAGTTCTTC,CASSLNPFLGNNEQFF
.,TRBD1,TRBV2,TRBJ2-7,TGTGCCAGCAGAGACCTGACAGGGGAGATCTACGAGCAGTACTTC,CASRDLTGEIYEQYF
.,.,TRBV11-2,TRBJ1-2,TGTGCCAGCAGCTTCTCCGGGGAAGGGAACTATGGCTACACCTTC,CASSFSGEGNYGYTF
.,.,TRBV11-1,TRBJ2-6,TGTGCCAGCAGCTTAGTACCCGTGACCGGGGCCAACGTCCTGACTTTC,CASSLVPVTGANVLTF
once,TRBD2,TRBV9,TRBJ2-5,TGTGCCAGCAGCGCGGCGGGAGCCACCGGGGAGACCCAGTACTTC,CASSAAGATGETQYF
once,.,TRBV4-1,TRBJ2-1,TGCGCCAGCAGCCAACGAGGGACTCCGCAGCCGGTTGAGCAGTTCTTC,CASSQRGTPQPVEQFF
.,.,TRBV5-8,TRBJ2-3,TGTGCCAGCAGCTTCGGGACCTTCACAGATACGCAGTATTTT,CASSFGTFTDTQYF
.,.,TRBV5-1,TRBJ2-3,TGCGCCACCCATACGCAGTATTTT,CATHTQYF
.,.,TRBV2,TRBJ2-6,TGTGCCATCCGGCCTCTCGCTCCTGGGGCCAACGTCCTGACTTTC,CAIRPLAPGANVLTF
few,.,TRBV10-3,TRBJ2-5,TGTGCCATCAGTGAGGCCGACGGGGGAGGGGGGAGAGAGACCCAGTACTTC,CAISEADGGGGRETQYF
.,.,TRBV2,TRBJ2-6,TGTGCCAGCAGCGGGATATCCGAGTACGACTCTGGGGCCAACGTCCTGACTTTC,CASSGISEYDSGANVLTF
.,.,TRBV7-9,TRBJ1-1,TGTGCCAGCAGCTCGGGTGCGTACACTGAAGCTTTCTTT,CASSSGAYTEAFF
.,TRBD1,TRBV14,TRBJ2-3,TGTGCCAGCAGCCAAGATGCGACAGGGTGGGATGATACGCAGTATTTT,CASSQDATGWDDTQYF
.,.,TRBV7-6,TRBJ2-5,TGTGCCAGCAGTTTCCTCGGGGAGACCCAGTACTTC,CASSFLGETQYF
.,.,TRBV10-2,TRBJ2-7,TGCGCCAGCAGGGACCAGGCACTAGAGCAGTACTTC,CASRDQALEQYF